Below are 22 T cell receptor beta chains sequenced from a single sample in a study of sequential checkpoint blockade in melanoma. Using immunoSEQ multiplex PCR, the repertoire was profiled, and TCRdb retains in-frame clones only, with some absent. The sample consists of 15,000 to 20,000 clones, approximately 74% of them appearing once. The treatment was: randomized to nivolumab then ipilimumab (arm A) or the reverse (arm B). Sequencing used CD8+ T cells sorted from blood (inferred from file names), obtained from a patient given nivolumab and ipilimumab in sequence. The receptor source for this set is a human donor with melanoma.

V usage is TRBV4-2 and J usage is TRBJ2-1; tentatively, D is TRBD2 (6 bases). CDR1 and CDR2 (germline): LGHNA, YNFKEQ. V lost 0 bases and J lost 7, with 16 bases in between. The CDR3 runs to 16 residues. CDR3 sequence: CASSQDHAHAGNEQFF. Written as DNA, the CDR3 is TGTGCCAGCAGCCAAGATCACGCGCATGCGGGAAATGAGCAGTTCTTC.

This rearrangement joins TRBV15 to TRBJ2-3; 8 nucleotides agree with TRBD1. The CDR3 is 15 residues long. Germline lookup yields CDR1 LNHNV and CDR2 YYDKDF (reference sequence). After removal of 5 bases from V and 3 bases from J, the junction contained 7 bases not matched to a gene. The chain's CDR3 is CATSVTGGRTDTQYF. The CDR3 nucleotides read TGTGCCACCAGCGTTACAGGGGGGAGGACAGATACGCAGTATTTT.

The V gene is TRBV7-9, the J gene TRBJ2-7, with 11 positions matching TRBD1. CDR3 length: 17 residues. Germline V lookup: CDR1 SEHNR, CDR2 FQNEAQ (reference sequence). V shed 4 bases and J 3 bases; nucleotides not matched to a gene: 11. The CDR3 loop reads CASSSGQGVRNHYEQYF. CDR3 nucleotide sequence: TGTGCCAGCAGCTCGGGACAGGGGGTTCGAAATCACTACGAGCAGTACTTC.

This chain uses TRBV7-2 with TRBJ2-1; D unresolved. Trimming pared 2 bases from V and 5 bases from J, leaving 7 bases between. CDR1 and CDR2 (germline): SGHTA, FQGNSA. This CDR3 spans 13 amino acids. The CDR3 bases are TGTGCCAGCAGCTTAAAACGGGACAATGAGCAGTTCTTC. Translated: CASSLKRDNEQFF.

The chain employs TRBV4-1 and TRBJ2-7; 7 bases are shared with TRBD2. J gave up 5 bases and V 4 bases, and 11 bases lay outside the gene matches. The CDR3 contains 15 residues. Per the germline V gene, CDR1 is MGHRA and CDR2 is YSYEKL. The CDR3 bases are TGCGCCAGCAGCCCCATCGGGGAGGGATGGAACGAGCAGTACTTC. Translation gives CASSPIGEGWNEQYF.

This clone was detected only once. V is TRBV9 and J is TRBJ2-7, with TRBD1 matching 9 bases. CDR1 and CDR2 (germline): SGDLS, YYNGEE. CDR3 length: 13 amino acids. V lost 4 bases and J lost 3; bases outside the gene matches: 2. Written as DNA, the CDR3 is TGTGCCAGCAGCCCGGGACAGGGCTACGAGCAGTACTTC. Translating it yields CASSPGQGYEQYF.

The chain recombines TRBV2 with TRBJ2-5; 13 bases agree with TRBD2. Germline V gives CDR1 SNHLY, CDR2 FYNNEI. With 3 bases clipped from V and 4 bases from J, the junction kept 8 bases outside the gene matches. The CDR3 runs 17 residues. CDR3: CASSDHTSGGALETQYF. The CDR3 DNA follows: TGTGCCAGCAGTGACCATACTAGCGGGGGGGCCTTAGAGACCCAGTACTTC.

CDR3 DNA: TGTGCCAGCAGCTTGGGGCCTCTGAACACCATATATTTT. It yields the protein CASSLGPLNTIYF. The V call is TRBV11-3, the J call TRBJ1-3; tentative D call: TRBD1 (5 bases). The CDR3 extends over 13 amino acids. Between the trimmed V and J ends, which lost 3 bases and 7 bases, there was a span of 10 bases. Looked up from germline, CDR1 is SGHNT and CDR2 is YENEEA.

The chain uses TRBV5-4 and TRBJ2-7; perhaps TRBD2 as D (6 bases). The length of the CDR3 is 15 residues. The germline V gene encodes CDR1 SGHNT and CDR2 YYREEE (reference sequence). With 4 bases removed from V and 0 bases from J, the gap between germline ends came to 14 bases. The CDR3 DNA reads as TGTGCCAGCAGCCAAGGGGCGGGATACTCCTACGAGCAGTACTTC. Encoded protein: CASSQGAGYSYEQYF.

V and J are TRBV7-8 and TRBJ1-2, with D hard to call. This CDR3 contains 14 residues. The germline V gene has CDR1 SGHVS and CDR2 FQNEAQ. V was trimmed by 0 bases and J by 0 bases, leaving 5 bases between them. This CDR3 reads CASSLASANYGYTF. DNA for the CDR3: TGTGCCAGCAGCTTAGCATCAGCTAACTATGGCTACACCTTC.

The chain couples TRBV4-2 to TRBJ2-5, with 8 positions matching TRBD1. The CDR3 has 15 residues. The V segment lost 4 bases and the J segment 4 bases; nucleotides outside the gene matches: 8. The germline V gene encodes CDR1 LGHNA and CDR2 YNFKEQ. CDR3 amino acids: CASSLNRGILETQYF. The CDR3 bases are TGTGCCAGCAGCCTGAACAGGGGGATTTTAGAGACCCAGTACTTC.

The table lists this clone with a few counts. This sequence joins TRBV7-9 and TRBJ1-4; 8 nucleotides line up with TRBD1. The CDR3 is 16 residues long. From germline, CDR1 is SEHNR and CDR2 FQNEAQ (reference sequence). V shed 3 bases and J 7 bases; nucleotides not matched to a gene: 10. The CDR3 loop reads CASSLGQVGLTEKLFF. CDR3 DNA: TGTGCCAGCAGCTTGGGACAGGTCGGCCTGACTGAAAAACTGTTTTTT.

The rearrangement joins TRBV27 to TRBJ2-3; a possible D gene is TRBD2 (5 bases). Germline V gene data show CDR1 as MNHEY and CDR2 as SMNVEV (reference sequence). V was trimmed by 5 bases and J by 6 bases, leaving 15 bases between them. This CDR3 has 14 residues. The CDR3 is CASSEEARTDTQYF. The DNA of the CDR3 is TGTGCCAGCAGTGAGGAGGCTAGAACTGATACGCAGTATTTT.

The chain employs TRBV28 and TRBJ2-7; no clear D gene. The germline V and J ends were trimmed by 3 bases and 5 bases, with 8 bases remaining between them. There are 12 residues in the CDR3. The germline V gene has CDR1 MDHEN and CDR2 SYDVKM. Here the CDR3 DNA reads TGTGCCAGCAGTTTTAGGAGTAACGAGCAGTACTTC. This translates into CASSFRSNEQYF.

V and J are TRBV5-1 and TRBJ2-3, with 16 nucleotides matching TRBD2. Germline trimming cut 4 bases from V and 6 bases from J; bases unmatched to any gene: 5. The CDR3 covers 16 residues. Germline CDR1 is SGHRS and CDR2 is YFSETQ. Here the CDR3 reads CASSQGLAGGPDTQYF. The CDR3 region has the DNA TGCGCCAGCAGCCAGGGACTAGCGGGAGGGCCGGATACGCAGTATTTT.

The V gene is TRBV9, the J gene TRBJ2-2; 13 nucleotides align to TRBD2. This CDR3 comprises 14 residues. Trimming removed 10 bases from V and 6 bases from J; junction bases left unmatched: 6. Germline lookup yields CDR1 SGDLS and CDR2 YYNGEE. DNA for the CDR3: TGTGCCTCACGGACTAGCGGGAGTGCCGGGGAGCTGTTTTTT. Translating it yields CASRTSGSAGELFF. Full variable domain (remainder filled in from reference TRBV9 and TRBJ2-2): DSGVTQTPKHLITATGQRVTLRCSPRSGDLSVYWYQQSLDQGLQFLIQYYNGEERAKGNILERFSAQQFPDLHSELNLSSLELGDSALYFCASRTSGSAGELFFGEGSRLTVL.

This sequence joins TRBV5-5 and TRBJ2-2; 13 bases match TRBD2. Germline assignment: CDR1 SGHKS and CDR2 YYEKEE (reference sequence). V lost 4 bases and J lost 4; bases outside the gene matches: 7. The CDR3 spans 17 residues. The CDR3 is CASSRTSGSWATGELFF. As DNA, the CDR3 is TGTGCCAGCAGCCGGACTAGCGGGAGTTGGGCCACCGGGGAGCTGTTTTTT.

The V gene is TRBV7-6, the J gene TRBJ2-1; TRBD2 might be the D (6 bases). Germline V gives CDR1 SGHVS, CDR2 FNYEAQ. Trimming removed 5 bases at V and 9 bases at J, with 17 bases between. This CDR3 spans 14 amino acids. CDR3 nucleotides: TGTGCCAGCAGCAGTCAGGACGGGAGAAGTGAGCAGTTCTTC. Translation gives CASSSQDGRSEQFF.

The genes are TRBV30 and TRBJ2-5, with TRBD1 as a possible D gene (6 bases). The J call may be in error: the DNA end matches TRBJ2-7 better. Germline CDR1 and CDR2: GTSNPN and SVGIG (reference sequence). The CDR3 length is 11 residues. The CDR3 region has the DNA TGTGCCTGGAGGGACAGCTACGAGCAGTACTTC. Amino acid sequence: CAWRDSYEQYF.

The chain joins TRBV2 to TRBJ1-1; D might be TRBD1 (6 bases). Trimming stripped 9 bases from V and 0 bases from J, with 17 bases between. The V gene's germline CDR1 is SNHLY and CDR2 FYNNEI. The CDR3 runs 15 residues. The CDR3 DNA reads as TGTGCCAGAAGTATAGGACAGTACATGAACACTGAAGCTTTCTTT. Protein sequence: CARSIGQYMNTEAFF.

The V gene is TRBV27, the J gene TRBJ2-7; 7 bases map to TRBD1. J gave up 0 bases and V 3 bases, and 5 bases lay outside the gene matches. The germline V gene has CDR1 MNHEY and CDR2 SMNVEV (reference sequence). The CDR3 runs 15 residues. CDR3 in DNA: TGTGCCAGCAGTTTGACAGGGACGTTCTCCTACGAGCAGTACTTC. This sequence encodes CASSLTGTFSYEQYF.

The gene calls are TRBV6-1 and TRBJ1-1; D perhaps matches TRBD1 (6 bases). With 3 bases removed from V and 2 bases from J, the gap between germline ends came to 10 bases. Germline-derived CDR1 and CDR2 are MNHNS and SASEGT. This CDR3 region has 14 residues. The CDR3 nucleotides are TGTGCCAGCAGTGAGGGGGCAGGTAACACTGAAGCTTTCTTT. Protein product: CASSEGAGNTEAFF.